This passage covers 9 T cell receptor beta chains from one sample sequenced in a study of cytomegalovirus exposure and HLA in healthy donors. Assay: immunoSEQ multiplex PCR; the TCRdb copy retains only in-frame clones and omits some. Of approximately 65,000 clones detected, approximately 94% appear once; the ten largest clones hold about 0.93%. The sequenced sample consisted of PBMCs. The receptor source for this set is a young woman in good health and CMV-seronegative.

The J gene is TRBJ2-1, the V gene TRBV28, with 12 bases lining up with TRBD2. The CDR3 consists of 16 residues. CDR1 and CDR2 from the germline V gene are MDHEN and SYDVKM. The ends lost 3 bases at V and 8 bases at J; junction bases unmatched: 8. CDR3 in amino acids: CASSLTSGSGRDEQFF. For the CDR3, the DNA is TGTGCCAGCAGTTTGACTAGCGGGAGTGGGAGGGATGAGCAGTTCTTC.

The chain is built from TRBV28 and TRBJ1-2; 11 bases are a match to TRBD1. Germline values: CDR1 MDHEN, CDR2 SYDVKM. Trimming removed 5 bases from V and 4 bases from J; junction bases left unmatched: 6. The CDR3 spans 15 residues. The DNA of the CDR3 is TGTGCCAGCAGTCCCGGACAGGGGGCGACCTATGGCTACACCTTC. Amino acids: CASSPGQGATYGYTF.

The CDR3, as DNA: TGTGCCAGCAGCCAAGATTACGGGGGGGAGATAACCTACGAGCAGTACTTC. Its translation: CASSQDYGGEITYEQYF. The chain is built from TRBV4-2 and TRBJ2-7; 8 positions agree with TRBD2. This CDR3 contains 17 residues. CDR1 is LGHNA, CDR2 YNFKEQ, per germline. J was trimmed by 2 bases and V by 0 bases; bases with no gene match: 9.

The V call is TRBV10-3, the J call TRBJ1-3; D is unclear. Trimming left V 1 base short and J 0 bases short, with 7 bases between. The CDR3 length is 15 residues. Germline assignment: CDR1 ENHRY and CDR2 SYGVKD. The CDR3 region has the DNA TGTGCCATCAGTGAGTGGACTAACTCTGGAAACACCATATATTTT. It yields the protein CAISEWTNSGNTIYF.

The V call is TRBV28, the J call TRBJ2-7; D might be TRBD1 (5 bases). The CDR3 is 12 amino acids. The ends were cut back, 7 bases at V and 1 base at J, with 8 bases in the middle. Germline CDR1 MDHEN, CDR2 SYDVKM. The chain's CDR3 is CASTGQSYEQYF. In DNA, the CDR3 is TGTGCCAGCACAGGGCAATCCTACGAGCAGTACTTC.

The J gene is TRBJ2-5, the V gene TRBV29-1; 11 bases agree with TRBD1. The CDR3 is made up of 15 amino acids. CDR1 and CDR2 from the germline V gene are SQVTM and ANQGSEA. J lost 7 bases, V lost 2 bases, and 9 bases had no gene match. CDR3 DNA sequence: TGCAGCGTTGAAACCACCGGGACAGGGGGGATGACCCAGTACTTC. Translating it yields CSVETTGTGGMTQYF.

The chain employs TRBV6-5 and TRBJ2-3; no definite D call. Deletions cut 4 bases from V and 3 bases from J, with 2 bases between. Germline CDR1 is MNHEY and CDR2 is SVGAGI. The CDR3 has 11 amino acids. The CDR3 spells CASSSTDTQYF. CDR3 nucleotides: TGTGCCAGCAGTTCGACAGATACGCAGTATTTT.

The rearrangement uses TRBV7-6 and TRBJ1-3; no clear D. The CDR3 covers 17 residues. V gave up 2 bases and J gave up 0 bases, with 14 bases separating them. Germline assignment: CDR1 SGHVS and CDR2 FNYEAQ. This chain's CDR3 is CASSLTVARDSGNTIYF. CDR3 nucleotide sequence: TGTGCCAGCAGCTTAACCGTTGCGCGCGACTCTGGAAACACCATATATTTT.

The V and J genes are TRBV10-3 and TRBJ1-2; 8 bases align to TRBD1. Per germline, CDR1 ENHRY and CDR2 SYGVKD. V was pared by 4 bases and J by 6 bases, with 4 bases of the junction left unmatched. The CDR3 is 13 residues long. The CDR3 DNA sequence: TGTGCCATCAGTGGGACAGGGATGGATGGCTACACCTTC. It encodes CAISGTGMDGYTF.